One and the same sample provided the 30 T cell receptor beta chains below, sequenced in a study of cytomegalovirus exposure and HLA in healthy donors. 13 Jbeta primers and 60 Vbeta primers were used for the PCR. TCRdb's table, derived via immunoSEQ multiplex PCR, lists solely in-frame clones and lacks some. Here the sample spans 110,000 or so clones, under 90% being singletons. Input material: PBMCs. Receptors were obtained from a woman in her late teens or twenties in good health and CMV-seronegative.

V and J are TRBV5-1 and TRBJ1-4; possibly TRBD1 for D (5 bases). CDR3 length: 13 residues. Germline V CDR1 and CDR2: SGHRS, YFSETQ. Deletions cut 9 bases from V and 7 bases from J, with 16 bases between. CDR3 sequence reads: CATRGGVGEKLFF. In DNA form, the CDR3 reads TGCGCCACCCGGGGGGGAGTAGGTGAAAAACTGTTTTTT.

This clone was seen a handful of times. The V and J genes are TRBV5-4 and TRBJ2-3; TRBD2 matches 12 bases. Trimming took 4 bases from V and 2 from J; bases not matched to a gene: 5. This CDR3 comprises 16 residues. Germline V gives CDR1 SGHNT, CDR2 YYREEE (reference sequence). CDR3 DNA: TGTGCCAGCAGCACACTAGCGGGGGGCTCCACAGATACGCAGTATTTT. This sequence encodes CASSTLAGGSTDTQYF.

This chain joins TRBV6-5 and TRBJ2-4, with D tentatively TRBD2 (5 bases). CDR1 is MNHEY, CDR2 SVGAGI, per germline. The CDR3 length is 13 residues. Trimming stripped 2 bases from V and 4 bases from J, with 6 bases between. CDR3 coding DNA: TGTGCCAGCAGTTACGGCGGGAAAAACATTCAGTACTTC. Translation: CASSYGGKNIQYF.

This sequence joins TRBV28 and TRBJ2-5, with D perhaps matching TRBD2 (6 bases). The end of the DNA is better explained by TRBJ2-7, so the J call may be wrong. This CDR3 contains 13 residues. Germline V lookup: CDR1 MDHEN, CDR2 SYDVKM. CDR3 DNA sequence: TGTGCCAGCAGTTTGGGCGGGGTCAACGAGCAGTACTTC. It translates to CASSLGGVNEQYF.

Turning to this clone: Other DNA sequences within the sample encode an identical CDR3. The V call is TRBV7-8, the J call TRBJ1-1; D gene uncertain. CDR1 and CDR2 (germline): SGHVS, FQNEAQ. The length of the CDR3 is 13 residues. V was cut by 3 bases and J by 1 base, with 6 bases left in between. The CDR3 bases are TGTGCCAGCAGCTTGAGTCAGAACACTGAAGCTTTCTTT. Translation gives CASSLSQNTEAFF.

The chain uses TRBV21-1 and TRBJ1-6; the table's D call, TRBD1, has no DNA check behind it. TRBV21-1 constitutes a pseudogene. This CDR3 region has 16 residues. CDR3 nucleotides: TGTGCCAGCAGGTTAAAAACAGAGATCTATAATTCACCCCTCCACTTT. Translated: CASRLKTEIYNSPLHF.

The CDR3 loop is CASSYGQVRDTEAFF. The CDR3 nucleotides are TGCGCCAGCAGTTATGGACAGGTGAGGGACACTGAAGCTTTCTTT. The genes are TRBV5-1 and TRBJ1-1, with 7 nucleotides matching TRBD1. V was pared by 5 bases and J by 3 bases, with 10 bases of the junction left unmatched. Per the germline V gene, CDR1 is SGHRS and CDR2 is YFSETQ. The CDR3 runs to 15 residues.

J is TRBJ1-5 and V is TRBV19, with D possibly matching TRBD1 (5 bases). V lost 7 bases, J lost 4 bases, and 20 bases lay in between. The CDR3 consists of 16 residues. Germline assignment: CDR1 LNHDA and CDR2 SQIVND (reference sequence). The CDR3 protein is CASNPEKGRANQPQHF. The CDR3 DNA reads as TGTGCCAGTAACCCAGAGAAGGGGCGAGCTAATCAGCCCCAGCATTTT. Together with reference TRBV19 and TRBJ1-5, the CDR3 gives the full variable domain: DGGITQSPKYLFRKEGQNVTLSCEQNLNHDAMYWYRQDPGQGLRLIYYSQIVNDFQKGDIAEGYSVSREKKESFPLTVTSAQKNPTAFYLCASNPEKGRANQPQHFGDGTRLSIL.

This chain uses TRBV9 with TRBJ1-1, with TRBD1 matching 7 bases. The germline CDR1 and CDR2 sequences are SGDLS and YYNGEE. The V and J ends lost 2 bases and 4 bases, in that order; junction bases with no gene match: 2. The CDR3 has 13 amino acids. The CDR3 DNA reads TGTGCCAGCAGCGTCAACAGGGGCACTGAAGCTTTCTTT. It translates to CASSVNRGTEAFF.

In this sample, this clone turned up once. This rearrangement joins TRBV6-6 to TRBJ1-2, with D perhaps TRBD1 (6 bases). Between the trimmed V and J ends, which lost 5 bases and 4 bases, there was a span of 17 bases. Germline CDR1 and CDR2: MNHNY and SVGAGI (reference sequence). This CDR3 comprises 15 residues. The CDR3 DNA sequence: TGTGCCAGCAGTACCCCGGGACAACGGTCCTATGGCTACACCTTC. Translating gives CASSTPGQRSYGYTF.

This clone was seen once. This sequence joins TRBV5-1 and TRBJ1-6; possibly TRBD1 for D (6 bases). Germline assignment: CDR1 SGHRS and CDR2 YFSETQ. The ends were cut back, 0 bases at V and 9 bases at J, with 10 bases in the middle. The CDR3 runs to 14 residues. Here the CDR3 reads CASSLGTVPSPLHF. In DNA, the CDR3 is TGCGCCAGCAGCTTGGGGACAGTCCCTTCACCCCTCCACTTT.

There are a few counts of this clone. The rearrangement links TRBV19 to TRBJ1-5; D is undetermined. This CDR3 spans 16 amino acids. Germline V gene lookup returns CDR1 LNHDA and CDR2 SQIVND (reference sequence). V lost 2 bases and J 3 bases, leaving 14 bases between the germline ends. Here the CDR3 DNA reads TGTGCCAGTAGTATAACGGTCGCGAGGTCCAATCAGCCCCAGCATTTT. Translated: CASSITVARSNQPQHF. The full variable domain, completed using reference TRBV19 and TRBJ1-5, is DGGITQSPKYLFRKEGQNVTLSCEQNLNHDAMYWYRQDPGQGLRLIYYSQIVNDFQKGDIAEGYSVSREKKESFPLTVTSAQKNPTAFYLCASSITVARSNQPQHFGDGTRLSIL.

The rearrangement links TRBV7-2 to TRBJ2-5, with D maybe TRBD2 (5 bases). Trimming left V 5 bases short and J 9 bases short, with 16 bases between. The CDR3 runs to 13 residues. CDR1 and CDR2 from the germline V gene are SGHTA and FQGNSA. The CDR3 loop reads CASSLEGYGAQYF. CDR3 nucleotide sequence: TGTGCCAGCAGCCTAGAAGGTTACGGGGCCCAGTACTTC.

The rearrangement uses TRBV27 and TRBJ2-1; TRBD1 is a possible D gene (6 bases). From germline, CDR1 is MNHEY and CDR2 SMNVEV (reference sequence). The germline V and J ends were trimmed by 5 bases and 8 bases, with 10 bases remaining between them. The CDR3 consists of 12 residues. CDR3 sequence: CASSAGDDEQFF. The CDR3 DNA is TGTGCCAGCAGTGCAGGGGACGATGAGCAGTTCTTC.

As to this clone: The junction departs from germline at one end; a sequencing error may be responsible. The CDR3: CASSLGASSYNEQFF. The CDR3 coding sequence is TGTGCTAGCAGCTTGGGGGCCAGCTCCTACAATGAGCAGTTCTTC. The chain is built from TRBV7-7 and TRBJ2-1, with D possibly TRBD1 on 6 matching bases. Germline CDR1 reads SSHAT; CDR2 reads FNYEAQ (reference sequence). The CDR3 is made up of 15 amino acids. The full variable domain, rest sourced from reference TRBV7-7 and TRBJ2-1, is GAGVSQSPRYKVTKRGQDVTLRCDPISSHATLYWYQQALGQGPEFLTYFNYEAQPDKSGLPSDRFSAERPEGSISTLTIQRTEQRDSAMYRCASSLGASSYNEQFFGPGTRLTVL.

CDR3 sequence: CAISEGTVNTGELFF. Written as DNA, the CDR3 is TGTGCCATCAGTGAAGGGACAGTAAACACCGGGGAGCTGTTTTTT. The chain links TRBV10-3 to TRBJ2-2; 7 nucleotides agree with TRBD1. Germline loops: CDR1 ENHRY, CDR2 SYGVKD. V was clipped by 3 bases and J by 2 bases; unmatched bases: 3. This CDR3 is built from 15 residues.

This sequence joins TRBV5-1 and TRBJ1-1; D uncertain. CDR3 length: 14 amino acids. Germline loops: CDR1 SGHRS, CDR2 YFSETQ. V was pared by 4 bases and J by 2 bases, with 12 bases between. The CDR3: CASSPAVANTEAFF. In DNA, the CDR3 is TGCGCCAGCAGCCCCGCCGTGGCCAACACTGAAGCTTTCTTT.

The chain has TRBV2 and TRBJ1-3, with no clear D. From germline, CDR1 is SNHLY and CDR2 FYNNEI. This CDR3 is 14 amino acids long. V gave up 4 bases and J gave up 0 bases, with 7 bases separating them. CDR3 coding DNA: TGTGCCAGCAGTGCCGGGTCCTCTGGAAACACCATATATTTT. Translating gives CASSAGSSGNTIYF.

V is TRBV5-1 and J is TRBJ2-7; D possibly uses TRBD1 or TRBD2 (5 bases each). The germline gives CDR1 SGHRS, CDR2 YFSETQ. Trimming cost V 4 bases and J 3 bases, with 14 bases left between them. The CDR3 has 14 amino acids. The CDR3 DNA reads TGCGCCAGCAGCCTCTCGGTTGGGGGCTACGAGCAGTACGTC. It codes for CASSLSVGGYEQYV.

The chain employs TRBV28 and TRBJ2-3; D might be TRBD2 (7 bases). CDR1 is MDHEN and CDR2 is SYDVKM in the germline V gene. Trimming removed 3 bases at V and 4 bases at J, with 11 bases between. The CDR3 consists of 14 residues. The CDR3 region is CASSFSGGADTQYF. CDR3 bases: TGTGCCAGCAGTTTCTCGGGGGGCGCAGATACGCAGTATTTT.

J is TRBJ2-1 and V is TRBV7-9, with a tentative D call TRBD1 (6 bases). Germline-derived CDR1 and CDR2 are SEHNR and FQNEAQ (reference sequence). Trimming stripped 5 bases from V and 0 bases from J, with 14 bases between. The CDR3 length is 16 residues. CDR3 nucleotide sequence: TGTGCCAGCAGCCCCACCCAGGGGCTCTCCTACAATGAGCAGTTCTTC. Translated, it gives CASSPTQGLSYNEQFF.

Only a few counts were recorded for this clone. This chain uses TRBV7-9 with TRBJ2-2, with D perhaps matching TRBD2 (6 bases). Germline V lookup: CDR1 SEHNR, CDR2 FQNEAQ (reference sequence). CDR3 length equals 15 residues. The V and J ends lost 1 base and 6 bases respectively, with 12 bases between them. In DNA, the CDR3 is TGTGCCAGCAGCTTAGATCTCGGGGAGGCCGGGGAGCTGTTTTTT. It codes for CASSLDLGEAGELFF.

V and J are TRBV9 and TRBJ2-1, with D possibly TRBD2 on 6 matching bases. Trimming left V 7 bases short and J 10 bases short, with 15 bases between. The CDR3 consists of 12 residues. Germline CDR1 SGDLS, CDR2 YYNGEE. CDR3 bases: TGTGCCAGCGAAGCGGGTGGCGGGGAGCAGTTCTTC. Protein sequence: CASEAGGGEQFF.

About this clone: The same CDR3 also results from other DNA sequences found in this sample. The chain joins TRBV28 to TRBJ1-2; D not certain. This CDR3 contains 14 residues. Germline lookup yields CDR1 MDHEN and CDR2 SYDVKM. V lost 1 base and J lost 0, with 6 bases in between. The CDR3 DNA is TGTGCCAGCAGTTTATCGAGCCCTAACTATGGCTACACCTTC. Translating it yields CASSLSSPNYGYTF.

The chain joins TRBV28 to TRBJ2-7; the match to TRBD2 covers 10 bases. There are 15 residues in the CDR3. V shed 5 bases, J shed 5 bases, and the junction held 9 bases outside the gene matches. Germline lookup yields CDR1 MDHEN and CDR2 SYDVKM. CDR3 in amino acids: CASSHTSGTFHEQYF. In nucleotides, the CDR3 is TGTGCCAGCAGTCACACTAGCGGGACATTCCACGAGCAGTACTTC.

The chain carries TRBV11-2 and TRBJ1-4; 7 positions agree with TRBD1. The CDR3 length is 15 residues. Germline CDR1 is SGHAT and CDR2 is FQNNGV. Trimming at V came to 4 bases and at J to 2 bases, leaving 4 bases not matched to a gene. The CDR3 region has the DNA TGTGCCAGCAGCTCTCTACAGGGGACTAATGAAAAACTGTTTTTT. Translating it yields CASSSLQGTNEKLFF.

The gene calls are TRBV13 and TRBJ1-1, with D possibly TRBD1 on 5 matching bases. From germline, CDR1 is PRHDT and CDR2 FYEKMQ (reference sequence). V shed 3 bases and J shed 1 base, with 6 bases lying between them. CDR3 length: 13 residues. The CDR3 DNA is TGTGCCAGCAGCTTTCAGGGGAACACTGAAGCTTTCTTT. It is translated as CASSFQGNTEAFF.

V is TRBV7-2 and J is TRBJ2-7; 9 bases align to TRBD1. Germline V lookup: CDR1 SGHTA, CDR2 FQGNSA. The CDR3 spans 15 residues. V lost 1 base, J lost 2 bases, and 3 bases stayed unmatched. The CDR3 nucleotides read TGTGCCAGCAGCTTAGTAAGGACAGGGGCCTACGAGCAGTACTTC. It codes for CASSLVRTGAYEQYF.

The rearrangement joins TRBV28 to TRBJ1-4; D unclear. Trimming cost V 8 bases and J 7 bases, with 23 bases left between them. CDR1 is MDHEN and CDR2 is SYDVKM in the germline V gene. CDR3 length: 16 residues. CDR3 DNA: TGTGCCAGCTCCCCCCTTTTGTCGAGTCCAGGTGAAAAACTGTTTTTT. Protein product: CASSPLLSSPGEKLFF.

Only a few counts were recorded for this clone. V is TRBV6-1 and J is TRBJ1-1; D is undetermined. The CDR3 runs 14 residues. Germline CDR1 is MNHNS and CDR2 is SASEGT. Trimming left V 3 bases short and J 4 bases short, with 12 bases between. As DNA, the CDR3 is TGTGCCAGCAGTGACACGGGTCTGGGCACTGAAGCTTTCTTT. Protein: CASSDTGLGTEAFF.